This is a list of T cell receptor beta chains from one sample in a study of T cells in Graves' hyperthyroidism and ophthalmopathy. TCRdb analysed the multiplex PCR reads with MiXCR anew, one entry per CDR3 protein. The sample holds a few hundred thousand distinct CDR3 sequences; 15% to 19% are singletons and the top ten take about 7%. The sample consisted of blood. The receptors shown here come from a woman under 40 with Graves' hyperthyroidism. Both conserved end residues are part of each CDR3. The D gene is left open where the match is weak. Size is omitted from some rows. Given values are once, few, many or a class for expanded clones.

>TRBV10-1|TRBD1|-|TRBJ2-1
CASSEGGRDEQFF
TGCGCCAGCAGTGAAGGGGGCCGGGATGAGCAGTTCTTC
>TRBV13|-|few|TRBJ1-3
CASSLSGEAGNTIYF
TGTGCCAGCAGCCTAAGCGGGGAAGCTGGAAACACCATATATTTT
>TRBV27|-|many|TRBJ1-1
CASSSTWGGETEAFF
TGTGCCAGCAGTTCAACTTGGGGGGGGGAAACTGAAGCTTTCTTT
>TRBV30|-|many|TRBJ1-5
CAWSVYGDQPQHF
TGTGCCTGGAGTGTATACGGTGATCAGCCCCAGCATTTT
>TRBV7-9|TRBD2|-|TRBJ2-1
CASSVGGSGNPFYNEQFF
TGTGCCAGCAGCGTAGGTGGTAGCGGGAACCCCTTTTACAATGAGCAGTTCTTC
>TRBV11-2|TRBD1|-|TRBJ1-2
CASSLTGGAWGYTF
TGTGCCAGCAGCTTAACAGGGGGCGCGTGGGGCTACACCTTC
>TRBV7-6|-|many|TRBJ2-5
CASGAIGGYQETQYF
TGTGCCAGCGGAGCGATAGGGGGATATCAAGAGACCCAGTACTTC
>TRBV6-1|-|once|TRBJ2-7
CASRKGDAQQYF
TGTGCCAGCAGGAAAGGCGACGCCCAGCAGTACTTC
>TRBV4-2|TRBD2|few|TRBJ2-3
CASSWAAGGYTTDTQYF
TGTGCCAGCAGCTGGGCAGCGGGAGGGTACACCACAGATACGCAGTATTTT
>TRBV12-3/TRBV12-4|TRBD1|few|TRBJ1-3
CASSLVDRVSGNTIYF
TGTGCCAGCAGTTTAGTGGACAGGGTGTCAGGAAACACCATATATTTT
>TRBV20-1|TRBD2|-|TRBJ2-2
CSAGDPAGGNTGELFF
TGCAGTGCTGGAGATCCAGCGGGAGGGAACACCGGGGAGCTGTTTTTT
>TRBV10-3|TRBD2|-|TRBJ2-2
CAISELAGGLFF
TGTGCCATCAGTGAACTAGCGGGAGGGCTGTTTTTT
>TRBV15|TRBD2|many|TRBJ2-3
CATSRDGGRGTDTQYF
TGTGCCACCAGCAGAGATGGCGGGAGGGGCACAGATACGCAGTATTTT
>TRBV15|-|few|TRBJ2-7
CATSRDRGAYEQYF
TGTGCCACCAGCAGAGATCGGGGCGCCTACGAGCAGTACTTC
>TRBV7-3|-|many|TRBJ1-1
CASSPLGSNTEAFF
TGTGCCAGCAGTCCCCTGGGGTCGAACACTGAAGCTTTCTTT
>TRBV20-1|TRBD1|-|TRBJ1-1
CSAPQTGRITEAFF
TGCAGTGCACCTCAGACAGGGAGAATCACTGAAGCTTTCTTT
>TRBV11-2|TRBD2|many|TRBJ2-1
CASSLVWGLAGLSEQFF
TGTGCCAGCAGCTTAGTATGGGGACTAGCGGGACTTAGTGAGCAGTTCTTC
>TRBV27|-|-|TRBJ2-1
CASSLQGIEQFF
TGTGCCAGCAGTTTACAGGGTATAGAGCAGTTCTTC
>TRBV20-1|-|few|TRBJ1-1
CSARVVGEGTEAFF
TGCAGTGCTAGAGTGGTAGGGGAGGGCACTGAAGCTTTCTTT
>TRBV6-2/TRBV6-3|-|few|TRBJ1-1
CASSPSKTGFRTEAFF
TGTGCCAGCAGTCCGAGTAAGACAGGTTTTCGAACTGAAGCTTTCTTT
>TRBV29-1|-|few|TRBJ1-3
CSVEDPLGGNTIYF
TGCAGCGTTGAAGATCCGCTTGGGGGAAACACCATATATTTT
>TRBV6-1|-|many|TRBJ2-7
CASSLPGLRYEQYF
TGTGCCAGCAGTTTGCCGGGACTCAGATACGAGCAGTACTTC
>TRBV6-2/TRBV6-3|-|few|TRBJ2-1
CASSYRGDGEQFF
TGTGCCAGCAGTTACCGTGGGGATGGTGAGCAGTTCTTC
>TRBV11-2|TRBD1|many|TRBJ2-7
CASSSLGQGYEQYF
TGTGCCAGCAGCTCACTCGGACAGGGCTACGAGCAGTACTTC
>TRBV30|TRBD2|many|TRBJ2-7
CAWSTPGLAGPFFYEQYF
TGTGCCTGGAGTACCCCGGGACTAGCGGGTCCATTCTTCTACGAGCAGTACTTC
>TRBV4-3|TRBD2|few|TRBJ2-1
CASSQALAGDYNEQFF
TGCGCCAGCAGCCAAGCCCTAGCGGGCGACTACAATGAGCAGTTCTTC
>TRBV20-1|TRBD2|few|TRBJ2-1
CSARGGDAGAFGYNEQFF
TGCAGTGCTAGAGGGGGGGATGCGGGAGCTTTCGGATACAATGAGCAGTTCTTC
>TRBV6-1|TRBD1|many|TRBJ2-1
CASSPDLGQGSHEQFF
TGTGCCAGCAGTCCGGACCTGGGACAGGGTTCCCATGAGCAGTTCTTC
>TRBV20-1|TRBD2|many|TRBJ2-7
CSVAGLAGPVPSYEQYF
TGCAGTGTCGCGGGACTAGCGGGCCCCGTACCCTCCTACGAGCAGTACTTC
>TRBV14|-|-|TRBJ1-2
CASSQEITGNYGYTF
TGTGCCAGCAGCCAAGAAATAACAGGGAACTATGGCTACACCTTC
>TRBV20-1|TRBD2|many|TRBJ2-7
CSARAVAGGGYEQYF
TGCAGTGCTAGAGCGGTAGCGGGAGGAGGCTACGAGCAGTACTTC
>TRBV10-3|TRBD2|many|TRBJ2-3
CASGRELGTDTQYF
TGTGCTAGCGGGAGGGAACTCGGTACAGATACGCAGTATTTT
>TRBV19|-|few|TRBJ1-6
CASTGLNNSPLHF
TGTGCCAGTACGGGGCTAAATAATTCACCCCTCCACTTT
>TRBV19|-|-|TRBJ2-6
CASSTVSGANVLTF
TGTGCCAGTAGTACCGTCTCTGGGGCCAACGTCCTGACTTTC
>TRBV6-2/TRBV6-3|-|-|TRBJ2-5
CAGSGIVPAGETQYF
TGTGCCGGCAGTGGTATTGTACCAGCGGGAGAGACCCAGTACTTC
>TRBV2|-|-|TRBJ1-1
CASSEARGFAEAFF
TGTGCCAGCAGTGAAGCGAGGGGCTTTGCTGAAGCTTTCTTT
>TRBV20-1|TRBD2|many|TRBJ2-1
CSAREFSGGSYNEQFF
TGCAGTGCTAGAGAATTTAGCGGGGGATCCTACAATGAGCAGTTCTTC
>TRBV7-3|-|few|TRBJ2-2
CASSLYGGGRGELFF
TGTGCCAGCAGCTTATACGGAGGCGGACGCGGGGAGCTGTTTTTT
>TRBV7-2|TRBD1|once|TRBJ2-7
CASSSSGTGDEQYF
TGTGCCAGCAGCTCGTCCGGGACAGGGGACGAGCAGTACTTC
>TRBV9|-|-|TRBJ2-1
CAGTKNYNEQFF
TGTGCCGGCACTAAAAACTACAATGAGCAGTTCTTC
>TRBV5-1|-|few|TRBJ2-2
CASSLETVGTGELFF
TGCGCCAGCAGCTTGGAGACAGTAGGCACCGGGGAGCTGTTTTTT
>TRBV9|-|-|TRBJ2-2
CASSPVRVLGELFF
TGTGCCAGCAGCCCGGTCAGGGTTCTGGGGGAGCTGTTTTTT
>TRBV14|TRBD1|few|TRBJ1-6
CASSQVPGQGNSPLHF
TGTGCCAGCAGCCAAGTTCCGGGACAGGGTAATTCACCCCTCCACTTT
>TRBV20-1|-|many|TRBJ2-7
CSARGAGQVYEQYF
TGCAGTGCTAGAGGGGCAGGCCAGGTCTACGAGCAGTACTTC
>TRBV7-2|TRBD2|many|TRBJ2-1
CASSLAQTSGRDNEQFF
TGTGCCAGCAGCTTAGCCCAAACTAGCGGGAGGGATAATGAGCAGTTCTTC
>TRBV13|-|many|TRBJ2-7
CASSLSGPTYEQYF
TGTGCCAGCAGCTTGAGCGGGCCCACCTACGAGCAGTACTTC
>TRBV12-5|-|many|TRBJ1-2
CASGPNPYGYTF
TGTGCTAGTGGCCCCAATCCCTATGGCTACACCTTC
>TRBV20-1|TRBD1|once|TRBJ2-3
CSARALGGLGTQYF
TGCAGTGCTAGAGCACTAGGGGGCCTAGGGACGCAGTATTTT